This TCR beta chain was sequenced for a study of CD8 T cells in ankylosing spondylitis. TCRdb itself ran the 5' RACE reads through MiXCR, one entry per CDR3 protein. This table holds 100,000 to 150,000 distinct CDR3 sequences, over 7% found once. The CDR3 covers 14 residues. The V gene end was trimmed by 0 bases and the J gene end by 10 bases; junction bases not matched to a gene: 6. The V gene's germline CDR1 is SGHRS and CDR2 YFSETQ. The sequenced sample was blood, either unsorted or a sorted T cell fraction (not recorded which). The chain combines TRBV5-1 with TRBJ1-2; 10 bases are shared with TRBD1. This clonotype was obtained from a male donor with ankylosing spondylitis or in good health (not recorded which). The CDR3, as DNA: TGCGCCAGCAGCTTGGCCCGGGACAGGGGTTTCTACACCTTC. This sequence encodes CASSLARDRGFYTF.